This T cell receptor beta chain was identified in a study of Ad26.COV2.S vaccination and SARS-CoV-2 variants. Clones were read by immunoSEQ multiplex PCR, and TCRdb kept only the in-frame ones, dropping some. The repertoire has roughly 380,000 clones, about 92% of them found once; the top ten carry 3.9%. Germline V gene sequence: CDR1 SGDLS, CDR2 YYNGEE. V was pared by 3 bases and J by 1 base, with 9 bases of the junction left unmatched. This CDR3 spans 16 amino acids. The chain joins TRBV9 to TRBJ1-1, with 7 bases aligning to TRBD1. The sequencing used peripheral blood, collected after recovery from COVID-19. This TCR was recovered from a human donor who had recovered from COVID-19. CDR3 region: CASSGGVGGRNTEAFF. DNA of the CDR3: TGTGCCAGCAGCGGAGGGGTAGGGGGCCGGAACACTGAAGCTTTCTTT.